This TCR beta chain is from a study of identical twins. Study-wide findings and caveats: The models gave estimates that fell short of the out-of-frame TCR alpha sharing seen in monozygotic twins.

Comment on this clonotype: Its antigen is not known.

Germline V gene sequence: CDR1 MNHNS, CDR2 SASEGT. CDR3 length: 15 residues. Trimming at V came to 7 bases and at J to 2 bases, leaving 7 bases not matched to a gene. Unique molecular identifiers were present on cDNA, and template switching added a universal primer site. TCRdb re-analysed the 5' RACE reads in MiXCR, keeping a single row per CDR3 protein. In the table there are 500,000 to 700,000 distinct CDR3 sequences, roughly 7.1% of which are singletons. These data were likewise used in another study, on yellow fever vaccine responses in identical twins.

This chain links TRBV6-1 with TRBJ1-2; TRBD1 matches at 10 bases. Sequences were obtained from PBMCs. The clonotype comes from a woman under 30 in good health. The chain's CDR3 is CASNYRQGANYGYTF. In nucleotides, the CDR3 is TGTGCCAGCAACTATAGACAGGGGGCCAACTATGGCTACACCTTC.